The clone carrying this T cell receptor beta chain has ten or more counts. Its antigen remains unknown. This sample stems from a study of identical twins. Template switching added a universal primer site; cDNA carried unique molecular identifiers. TCRdb ran MiXCR on the 5' RACE reads and lists one entry per CDR3 protein. The table has about 240,000 distinct CDR3 sequences, approximately 10% seen once. Points from the study as a whole: Interpretation of the results relied on cross-sectional statistical analysis and not on following the same donors.

With 2 bases removed from V and 1 base from J, the gap between germline ends came to 11 bases. The CDR3 has 15 residues. CDR1 and CDR2 from the germline V gene are SEHNR and FQNEAQ (reference sequence). The rearrangement joins TRBV7-9 to TRBJ1-1; D gene unclear. Material for sequencing was memory T cells sorted from blood. This clonotype was sampled from a man aged 45 to 65 in good health. The CDR3 reads CASSLFGETNTEAFF. The CDR3 coding sequence is TGTGCCAGCAGCTTATTTGGGGAAACGAACACTGAAGCTTTCTTT.